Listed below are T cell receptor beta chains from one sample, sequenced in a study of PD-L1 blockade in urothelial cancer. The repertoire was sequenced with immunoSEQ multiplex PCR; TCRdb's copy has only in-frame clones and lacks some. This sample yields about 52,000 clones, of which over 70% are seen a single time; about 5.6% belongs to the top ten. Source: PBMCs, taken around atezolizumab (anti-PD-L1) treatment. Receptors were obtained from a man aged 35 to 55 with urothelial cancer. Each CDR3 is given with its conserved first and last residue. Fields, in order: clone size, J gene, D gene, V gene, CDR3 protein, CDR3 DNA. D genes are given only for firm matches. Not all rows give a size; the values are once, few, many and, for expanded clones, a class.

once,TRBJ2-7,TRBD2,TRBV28,CASSSTSGPYEQYF,TGTGCCAGCAGTTCGACTAGCGGGCCGTACGAGCAGTACTTC
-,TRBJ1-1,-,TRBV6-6,CASSQTGGALGTEAFF,TGTGCCAGCAGTCAAACGGGGGGGGCGCTGGGCACTGAAGCTTTCTTT
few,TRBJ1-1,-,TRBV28,CASTQTAGRTEAFF,TGTGCCAGCACTCAGACAGCCGGACGGACTGAAGCTTTCTTT
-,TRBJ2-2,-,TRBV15,CATSRVAHLGELFF,TGTGCCACCAGCAGAGTAGCGCACCTCGGGGAGCTGTTTTTT
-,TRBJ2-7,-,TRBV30,CAWSVSGLTYEQYF,TGTGCCTGGAGTGTAAGCGGTTTAACCTACGAGCAGTACTTC
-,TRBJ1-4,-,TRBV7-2,CASSSLLGGKLFF,TGTGCCAGCAGCTCCCTTCTTGGCGGCAAACTGTTTTTT
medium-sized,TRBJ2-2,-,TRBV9,CASRQVPNTGELFF,TGTGCCAGCCGGCAGGTCCCCAACACCGGGGAGCTGTTTTTT
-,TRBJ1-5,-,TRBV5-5,CASSLEGGSNQPQHF,TGTGCCAGCAGCTTGGAGGGAGGATCTAATCAGCCCCAGCATTTT
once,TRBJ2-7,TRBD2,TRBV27,CASSLGLAGVNEQYF,TGTGCCAGCAGTTTGGGACTAGCGGGAGTAAACGAGCAGTACTTC
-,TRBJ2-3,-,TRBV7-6,CASSPRGRSTDTQYF,TGTGCCAGCAGCCCGCGGGGGCGGAGCACAGATACGCAGTATTTT
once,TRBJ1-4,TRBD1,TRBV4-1,CASSQDGTANEKLFF,TGCGCCAGCAGCCAGGACGGGACAGCTAATGAAAAACTGTTTTTT
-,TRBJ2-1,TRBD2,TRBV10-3,CAISEVPGTSENEQFF,TGTGCCATCAGTGAGGTCCCCGGGACTAGCGAGAATGAGCAGTTCTTC
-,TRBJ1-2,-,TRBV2,CASGGSRANYGYTF,TGTGCCAGCGGGGGGAGCAGGGCTAACTATGGCTACACCTTC
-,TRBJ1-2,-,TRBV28,CASSSPTGTYGYTF,TGTGCCAGCAGTTCCCCTACAGGGACCTATGGCTACACCTTC
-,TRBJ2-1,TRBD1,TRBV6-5,CASRSGTGFNEQFF,TGTGCCAGCAGGAGCGGGACAGGGTTCAATGAGCAGTTCTTC